This entry lists 28 T cell receptor beta chains sequenced from one sample in a study of blood T cell repertoires in COVID-19. TCRdb's table, derived via immunoSEQ multiplex PCR, lists solely in-frame clones and lacks some. The sample lists under 250,000 clones, 70% to 90% occurring once. The specimen was PBMCs or T cells enriched from blood (not recorded which). Receptors originate from a man younger than 40 with acute COVID-19.

The V and J genes are TRBV6-5 and TRBJ2-1; 9 positions agree with TRBD2. The CDR3 is 13 amino acids. Germline lookup yields CDR1 MNHEY and CDR2 SVGAGI. V gave up 2 bases and J gave up 9 bases; unmatched junction bases: 2. The CDR3: CASSYSGGSEQFF. The CDR3 DNA sequence: TGTGCCAGCAGTTACAGCGGGGGGTCTGAGCAGTTCTTC.

The J gene is TRBJ1-6, the V gene TRBV30, with 8 bases fitting TRBD1. J lost 8 bases, V lost 2 bases, and 14 bases had no gene match. The CDR3 contains 17 residues. Germline CDR1 and CDR2: GTSNPN and SVGIG (reference sequence). The CDR3 region is CAWSSIGQGAKHSPLHF. In DNA, the CDR3 is TGTGCCTGGAGTTCAATAGGTCAGGGGGCGAAACATTCACCCCTCCACTTT.

The gene calls are TRBV5-5 and TRBJ2-7; TRBD2 might be the D (7 bases). The CDR3 consists of 15 residues. The germline V gene has CDR1 SGHKS and CDR2 YYEKEE (reference sequence). V lost 0 bases and J lost 2, with 12 bases in between. The CDR3 region is CASSLEGGGTYEQYF. The DNA of the CDR3 is TGTGCCAGCAGCTTGGAAGGCGGGGGCACCTACGAGCAGTACTTC.

The CDR3 loop is CASSLLGAMGEQFF. CDR3 coding DNA: TGCGCCAGCAGCTTGCTGGGGGCTATGGGCGAGCAGTTCTTC. V gene TRBV5-1 combines with J gene TRBJ2-1; tentatively, D is TRBD1 (6 bases). The CDR3 extends over 14 amino acids. Germline V CDR1 and CDR2: SGHRS, YFSETQ. With 1 base removed from V and 10 bases from J, the gap between germline ends came to 15 bases.

The chain couples TRBV27 to TRBJ2-6, with D tentatively TRBD1 (6 bases). This CDR3 has 15 amino acids. Per the germline V gene, CDR1 is MNHEY and CDR2 is SMNVEV (reference sequence). The V end was cut by 6 bases, the J end by 4 bases, with 13 bases between. CDR3 sequence reads: CASSFTGKGANVLTF. DNA of the CDR3: TGTGCCAGCAGCTTTACAGGGAAAGGGGCCAACGTCCTGACTTTC.

The gene calls are TRBV30 and TRBJ1-5, with TRBD1 matching 7 bases. Germline V lookup: CDR1 GTSNPN, CDR2 SVGIG (reference sequence). The CDR3 sequence is 14 residues long. V shed 2 bases and J 5 bases; nucleotides not matched to a gene: 6. Here the CDR3 reads CAWSNGQAHQPQHF. CDR3 bases: TGTGCCTGGAGTAACGGACAGGCCCATCAGCCCCAGCATTTT.

This clone occurred a few times. The chain couples TRBV5-6 to TRBJ1-4; no firm D call. V was pared by 1 base and J by 7 bases, with 14 bases between. CDR1 SGHDT and CDR2 YYEEEE come from the germline V gene. This CDR3 is 15 amino acids long. In DNA form, the CDR3 reads TGTGCCAGCAGCTTGTCGAAGGCCAGAGGTGAAAAACTGTTTTTT. This encodes CASSLSKARGEKLFF.

This rearrangement joins TRBV6-5 to TRBJ2-2; TRBD1 matches 8 bases. CDR3 length equals 14 residues. Trimming cost V 5 bases and J 7 bases; bases outside gene matches: 6. The germline V gene encodes CDR1 MNHEY and CDR2 SVGAGI. In DNA, the CDR3 is TGTGCCAGCAGTCAGGGGGCGCCCGGCGGGGAGCTGTTTTTT. Encoded protein: CASSQGAPGGELFF.

The CDR3 is CASSLERGSTDTQYF. The DNA of the CDR3 is TGTGCCAGCAGCCTAGAACGGGGAAGCACAGATACGCAGTATTTT. The V and J genes are TRBV14 and TRBJ2-3; tentatively, D is TRBD2 (5 bases). The CDR3 is made up of 15 amino acids. The germline gives CDR1 SGHDN, CDR2 FVKESK. Trimming stripped 4 bases from V and 0 bases from J, with 11 bases between.

This rearrangement joins TRBV30 to TRBJ2-1; 9 bases match TRBD1. Germline values: CDR1 GTSNPN, CDR2 SVGIG (reference sequence). This CDR3 spans 15 amino acids. Trimming took 3 bases from V and 9 from J; bases not matched to a gene: 12. As DNA, the CDR3 is TGTGCCTGGAGACCCTGGGACAGGGTTAGTGGTGAGCAGTTCTTC. Translating it yields CAWRPWDRVSGEQFF.

Of note for this clone: The junction does not match germline at one end; this may be a read error. The V gene is TRBV9, the J gene TRBJ2-1, with 11 bases identical to TRBD1. CDR1 SGDLS and CDR2 YYNGEE come from the germline V gene. The CDR3 has 13 amino acids. The CDR3 coding sequence is TGTGCCAGCAGCATGGGACAGGGGGGTACTATAATCTTC. This sequence encodes CASSMGQGGTIIF. Full variable domain (missing parts from reference TRBV9 and TRBJ2-1): DSGVTQTPKHLITATGQRVTLRCSPRSGDLSVYWYQQSLDQGLQFLIQYYNGEERAKGNILERFSAQQFPDLHSELNLSSLELGDSALYFCASSMGQGGTIIFGPGTRLTVL.

J is TRBJ1-6 and V is TRBV5-4; weak D call: TRBD1 (6 bases). Germline lookup yields CDR1 SGHNT and CDR2 YYREEE (reference sequence). Trimming shortened V by 1 base and J by 7 bases, and 15 bases separated the two germline ends. CDR3 size: 16 residues. The CDR3 DNA is TGTGCCAGCAGCTTGTCATTGGGGGCGACAAATTCACCCCTCCACTTT. Protein sequence: CASSLSLGATNSPLHF.

This clone was recorded only once. This chain connects TRBV6-5 to TRBJ2-1, with D tentatively TRBD1 (5 bases). Germline V gene lookup returns CDR1 MNHEY and CDR2 SVGAGI. The CDR3 is made up of 13 amino acids. V was pared by 6 bases and J by 9 bases, with 15 bases between. CDR3 in amino acids: CASSRRGSGEQFF. CDR3 DNA: TGTGCCAGCAGCAGAAGGGGATCAGGTGAGCAGTTCTTC.

The rearrangement links TRBV18 to TRBJ2-7; 9 bases map to TRBD1. The CDR3 sequence is 14 residues long. CDR1 and CDR2 from the germline V gene are KGHSH and LQKENI. The trim removed 6 bases at V and 1 base at J, leaving 4 bases unmatched. CDR3: CASSPTGGSYEQYF. CDR3 nucleotides: TGTGCCAGCTCCCCGACAGGGGGGTCCTACGAGCAGTACTTC.

This clone has just one count. The rearrangement uses TRBV15 and TRBJ1-1; TRBD1 agrees at 8 bases. Trimming removed 4 bases from V and 1 base from J; junction bases left unmatched: 5. CDR1 is LNHNV, CDR2 YYDKDF, per germline (reference sequence). The CDR3 is 15 residues long. The CDR3 DNA is TGTGCCACCAGCATCGGGACAGGCTCGAACACTGAAGCTTTCTTT. Its translation: CATSIGTGSNTEAFF.

This clone was seen a handful of times. The chain couples TRBV5-1 to TRBJ2-6; D perhaps matches TRBD1 (6 bases). Germline CDR1 is SGHRS and CDR2 is YFSETQ. The CDR3 runs 17 residues. V lost 3 bases, J lost 0 bases, and 13 bases lay in between. CDR3 sequence reads: CASSSTDSYSGANVLTF. CDR3 DNA: TGCGCCAGCAGCTCCACGGACAGCTACTCTGGGGCCAACGTCCTGACTTTC.

Note on this clone: Other DNA sequences in this specimen translate into the identical CDR3. The chain carries TRBV6-1 and TRBJ2-7; 7 bases are shared with TRBD1. J was trimmed by 4 bases and V by 3 bases; bases with no gene match: 6. The CDR3 spans 14 residues. Germline loops: CDR1 MNHNS, CDR2 SASEGT. In nucleotides, the CDR3 is TGTGCCAGCAGTGAGGCCGGGACAGAGTACGAGCAGTACTTC. This translates into CASSEAGTEYEQYF.

The rearrangement joins TRBV11-2 to TRBJ2-3; the D is unclear. V lost 5 bases and J 6 bases, leaving 9 bases between the germline ends. The CDR3 loop spans 12 amino acids. CDR1 and CDR2 from the germline V gene are SGHAT and FQNNGV. The CDR3 loop reads CASSARWDTQYF. DNA for the CDR3: TGTGCCAGCAGCGCCAGATGGGATACGCAGTATTTT.

CDR3 sequence reads: CASCRTGVYEQYF. CDR3 nucleotides: TGTGCCAGCTGCCGGACGGGGGTCTACGAGCAGTACTTC. The chain recombines TRBV12-3 or TRBV12-4 with TRBJ2-7; TRBD2 is a possible D gene (6 bases). This CDR3 comprises 13 residues. The V and J ends lost 8 bases and 3 bases respectively, with 14 bases between them.

The chain carries TRBV9 and TRBJ2-1; D possibly corresponds to TRBD2 (5 bases). Per germline, CDR1 SGDLS and CDR2 YYNGEE. This CDR3 is 14 amino acids long. V was cut by 0 bases and J by 13 bases, with 17 bases left in between. The CDR3 protein is CASSVATATREQFF. The DNA for the CDR3 is TGTGCCAGCAGCGTAGCTACTGCGACCCGGGAACAGTTCTTC.

This clone was recorded once. The CDR3 sequence: CASSPSGQPQHF. CDR3 in DNA: TGTGCCAGCTCACCATCCGGTCAGCCCCAGCATTTT. The chain links TRBV18 to TRBJ1-5; no clear D gene. CDR3 size: 12 residues. V lost 2 bases, J lost 6 bases, and 5 bases lay in between. Germline V gene lookup returns CDR1 KGHSH and CDR2 LQKENI.

The V gene is TRBV6-5, the J gene TRBJ2-1; 10 positions match TRBD2. V shed 2 bases, J shed 7 bases, and the junction held 8 bases outside the gene matches. Germline values: CDR1 MNHEY, CDR2 SVGAGI. The CDR3 sequence is 16 residues long. The CDR3 nucleotides read TGTGCCAGCAGTTACCCGAGCGGGGGGGCTGGTAATGAGCAGTTCTTC. Encoded protein: CASSYPSGGAGNEQFF.

V is TRBV7-2 and J is TRBJ2-7; perhaps TRBD2 as D (6 bases). Trimming took 5 bases from V and 9 from J, leaving 20 bases between them. This CDR3 contains 14 residues. The germline gives CDR1 SGHTA, CDR2 FQGNSA. Here the CDR3 DNA reads TGTGCCAGCAGCCGGGGGAGTCCCCCGTCGTGGCAGTACTTC. It codes for CASSRGSPPSWQYF.

The rearrangement uses TRBV2 and TRBJ2-1; TRBD2 matches 9 bases. The CDR3 extends over 15 amino acids. V trimming: 6 bases; J trimming: 6 bases; junction bases outside the gene matches: 9. Germline assignment: CDR1 SNHLY and CDR2 FYNNEI. The CDR3 spells CASSETSGSINEQFF. The CDR3 DNA reads as TGTGCCAGCAGCGAGACTAGCGGCTCTATCAATGAGCAGTTCTTC.

The V and J genes are TRBV9 and TRBJ2-1, with 9 bases identical to TRBD2. The germline V gene has CDR1 SGDLS and CDR2 YYNGEE. The trim removed 0 bases at V and 7 bases at J, leaving 8 bases unmatched. CDR3 length equals 16 residues. The CDR3 sequence: CASSVGMAGGQNEQFF. In DNA, the CDR3 is TGTGCCAGCAGCGTAGGAATGGCGGGGGGGCAGAATGAGCAGTTCTTC.

The CDR3 region has the DNA TGCGCCAGCAGCTTGCCACTAGCGGCCTACAATGAGCAGTTCTTC. Its translation is CASSLPLAAYNEQFF. The rearrangement joins TRBV5-1 to TRBJ2-1; 8 nucleotides agree with TRBD2. Losses at the gene ends were 1 base for V and 2 bases for J; bases not matched to a gene: 2. Germline assignment: CDR1 SGHRS and CDR2 YFSETQ. CDR3 length equals 15 residues.

As regards this clone: The same CDR3 is also encoded by other DNA sequences in this sample. This chain joins TRBV4-1 and TRBJ1-6; D remains unclear. There are 17 residues in the CDR3. The germline CDR1 and CDR2 sequences are MGHRA and YSYEKL. V lost 0 bases to trimming and J lost 2 bases, with 11 bases between them. Written as DNA, the CDR3 is TGCGCCAGCAGCCAAGATCGGGGTTCGACCTATAATTCACCCCTCCACTTT. Its translation is CASSQDRGSTYNSPLHF.

CDR3 nucleotide sequence: TGTGCCAGCGGGAGCTATGGCTACACCTTC. It codes for CASGSYGYTF. The chain recombines TRBV2 with TRBJ1-2; D uncertain. The CDR3 is 10 residues long. V lost 8 bases and J 4 bases, leaving 5 bases between the germline ends. Germline assignment: CDR1 SNHLY and CDR2 FYNNEI.